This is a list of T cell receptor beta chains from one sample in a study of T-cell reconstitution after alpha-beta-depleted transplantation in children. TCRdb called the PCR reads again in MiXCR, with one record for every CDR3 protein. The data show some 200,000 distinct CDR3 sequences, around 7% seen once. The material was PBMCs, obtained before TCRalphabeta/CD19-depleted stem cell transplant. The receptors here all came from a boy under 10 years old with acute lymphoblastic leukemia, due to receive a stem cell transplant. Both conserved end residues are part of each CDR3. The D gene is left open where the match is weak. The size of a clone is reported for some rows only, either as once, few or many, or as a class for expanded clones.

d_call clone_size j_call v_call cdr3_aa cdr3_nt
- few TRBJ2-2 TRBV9 CASSGGASNTGELFF TGTGCCAGCAGCGGGGGGGCCTCGAACACCGGGGAGCTGTTTTTT
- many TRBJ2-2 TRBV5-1 CASSSDGNTGELFF TGCGCCAGCAGCTCGGATGGGAACACCGGGGAGCTGTTTTTT
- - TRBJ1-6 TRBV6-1 CASSGGEGSYNSPLHF TGTGCCAGCAGTGGGGGTGAAGGCAGCTATAATTCACCCCTCCACTTT
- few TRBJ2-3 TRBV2 CASDKGGPRDTQYF TGTGCCAGCGACAAGGGCGGTCCACGAGATACGCAGTATTTT
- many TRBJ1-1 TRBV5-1 CASSLVTARSEAFF TGCGCCAGCAGCTTGGTGACCGCTCGGAGTGAAGCTTTCTTT
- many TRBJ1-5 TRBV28 CASRRDFNNQPQHF TGTGCCAGCAGAAGGGATTTTAATAATCAGCCCCAGCATTTT
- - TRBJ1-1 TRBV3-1 CASSPQGRWPRTEAFF TGTGCCAGCAGCCCCCAAGGACGGTGGCCGCGGACTGAAGCTTTCTTT
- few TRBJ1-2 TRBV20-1 CSAGTSDYGYTF TGCAGTGCCGGCACCTCCGACTATGGCTACACCTTC
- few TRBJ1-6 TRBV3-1 CASSQSLESPLHF TGTGCCAGCAGCCAGTCTCTCGAATCACCCCTCCACTTT
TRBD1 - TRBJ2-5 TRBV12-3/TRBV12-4 CASRGGQGETQYF TGTGCCAGCAGGGGGGGACAGGGGGAGACCCAGTACTTC
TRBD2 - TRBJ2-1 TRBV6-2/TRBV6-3 CASERAGGTYNEQFF TGTGCCAGCGAGAGGGCGGGAGGGACCTACAATGAGCAGTTCTTC
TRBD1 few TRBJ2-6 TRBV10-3 CAISYTQIGTGEIGRPSGANVLTF TGTGCCATCAGCTATACTCAGATCGGGACAGGGGAGATCGGGAGACCCTCTGGGGCCAACGTCCTGACTTTC
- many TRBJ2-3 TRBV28 CASSFIDSSTDTQYF TGTGCCAGCAGTTTTATTGACAGCAGCACAGATACGCAGTATTTT
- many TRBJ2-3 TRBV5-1 CASSSGQPGAADTQYF TGCGCCAGCAGCTCCGGACAGCCAGGGGCGGCAGATACGCAGTATTTT
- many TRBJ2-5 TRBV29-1 CSVVEGGVGTQYF TGCAGCGTTGTAGAGGGAGGTGTTGGGACCCAGTACTTC
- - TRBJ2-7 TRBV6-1 CASRAGTGVYEQYF TGTGCCAGCAGGGCCGGGACGGGGGTTTACGAGCAGTACTTC
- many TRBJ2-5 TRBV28 CASSSPPMETQYF TGTGCCAGCAGTTCGCCCCCTATGGAGACCCAGTACTTC
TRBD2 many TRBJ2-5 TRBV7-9 CASSAGRGGKETQYF TGTGCCAGCAGTGCGGGACGGGGGGGGAAAGAGACCCAGTACTTC
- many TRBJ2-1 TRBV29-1 CSVTGPVNEQFF TGCAGCGTCACGGGACCGGTTAATGAGCAGTTCTTC
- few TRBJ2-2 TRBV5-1 CASSLGLEHGNTGELFF TGCGCCAGCAGCTTGGGGTTAGAACATGGGAACACCGGGGAGCTGTTTTTT
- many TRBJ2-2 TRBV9 CASSPGGGTAGELFF TGTGCCAGCAGCCCAGGTGGGGGTACGGCCGGGGAGCTGTTTTTT
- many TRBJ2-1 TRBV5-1 CASSERGVVYNEQFF TGCGCCAGCAGCGAGAGGGGGGTAGTATACAATGAGCAGTTCTTC
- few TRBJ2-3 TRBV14 CASSQSKRAGPQYF TGTGCCAGCAGCCAATCCAAGCGGGCAGGTCCCCAGTATTTT
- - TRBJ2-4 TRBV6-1 CASSEGTRKNIQYF TGTGCCAGCAGTGAGGGGACTCGAAAAAACATTCAGTACTTC
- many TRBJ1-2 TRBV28 CASSSINYGYTF TGTGCCAGCAGTTCAATAAACTATGGCTACACCTTC
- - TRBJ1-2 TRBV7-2 CASSSSPLLSF TGTGCCAGCAGCTCCTCCCCCCTCCTCTCCTTC
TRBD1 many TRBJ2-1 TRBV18 CASSPSTGVTNEQFF TGTGCCAGCTCACCATCGACAGGGGTCACCAATGAGCAGTTCTTC
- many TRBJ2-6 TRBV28 CASSRASGANVLTF TGTGCCAGCAGTCGGGCCTCTGGGGCCAACGTCCTGACTTTC
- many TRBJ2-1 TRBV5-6 CASSLAPHRGSYNEQFF TGTGCCAGCAGCTTGGCCCCCCACCGAGGCTCCTACAATGAGCAGTTCTTC
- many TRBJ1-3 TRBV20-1 CSARDPDRAGNTIYF TGCAGTGCTAGAGATCCAGACAGAGCTGGAAACACCATATATTTT
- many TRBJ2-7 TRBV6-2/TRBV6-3 CASSYRGTAYEQYF TGTGCCAGCAGTTACCGCGGGACGGCCTACGAGCAGTACTTC
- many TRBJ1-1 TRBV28 CASSSRIGEKKAFF TGTGCCAGCAGTTCACGAATAGGCGAAAAGAAAGCTTTCTTT
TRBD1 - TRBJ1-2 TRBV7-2 CASSSTGGVRPYGYTF TGTGCCAGCAGCTCCACAGGGGGTGTCCGGCCTTATGGCTACACCTTC
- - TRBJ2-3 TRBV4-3 CASSQGSVTDTQYF TGCGCCAGCAGCCAAGGTTCCGTCACAGATACGCAGTATTTT
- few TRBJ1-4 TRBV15 CATSRPPVASTNEKLFF TGTGCCACCAGCAGACCCCCCGTTGCGTCAACTAATGAAAAACTGTTTTTT
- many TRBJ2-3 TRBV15 CASRFGWGTDTQYF TGTGCCTCACGTTTCGGTTGGGGCACAGATACGCAGTATTTT
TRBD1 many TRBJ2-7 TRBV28 CATRTGDYEQYF TGTGCCACCAGGACAGGGGACTACGAGCAGTACTTC
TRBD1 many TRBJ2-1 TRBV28 CASSDTGTGGYNEQFF TGTGCCAGCAGTGATACCGGGACAGGGGGCTACAATGAGCAGTTCTTC
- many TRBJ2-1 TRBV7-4 CASSLGEILNNEQFF TGTGCCAGCAGCTTAGGGGAAATTCTTAACAATGAGCAGTTCTTC
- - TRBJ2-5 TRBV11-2 CASSPPRDSLRETQYF TGTGCCAGCAGCCCCCCCCGGGACTCGCTAAGAGAGACCCAGTACTTC
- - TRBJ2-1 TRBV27 CASRDLYEQFF TGTGCCAGCAGGGACTTATATGAGCAGTTCTTC
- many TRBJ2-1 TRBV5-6 CASSLGRPTEFF TGTGCCAGCAGCTTGGGTCGTCCAACGGAGTTCTTC
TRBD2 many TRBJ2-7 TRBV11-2 CASSLSSSGSHEQYF TGTGCCAGCAGCTTATCTTCCAGCGGGAGCCACGAGCAGTACTTC
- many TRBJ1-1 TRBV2 CASMRSAETEAFF TGTGCCAGCATGAGGTCGGCGGAAACTGAAGCTTTCTTT
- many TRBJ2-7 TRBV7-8 CASSLRGGTYEQYF TGTGCCAGCAGCTTAAGAGGGGGGACCTACGAGCAGTACTTC
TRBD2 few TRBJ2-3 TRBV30 CAWTGSAGVQDTQYF TGTGCCTGGACGGGATCAGCGGGGGTTCAAGATACGCAGTATTTT
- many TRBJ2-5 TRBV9 CASSTSEGTQYF TGTGCCAGCAGCACCTCAGAAGGGACCCAGTACTTC
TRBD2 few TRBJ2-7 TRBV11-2 CASSLGLQRGYEQYF TGTGCCAGCAGCTTAGGTCTGCAGCGGGGCTACGAGCAGTACTTC
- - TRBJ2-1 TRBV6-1 CASSEFETDNEQFF TGTGCCAGCAGTGAATTTGAGACTGACAATGAGCAGTTCTTC
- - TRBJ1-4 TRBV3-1 CASSQVGSVKLFF TGTGCCAGCAGCCAAGTAGGGTCTGTAAAACTGTTTTTT
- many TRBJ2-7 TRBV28 CASGPLYEQYF TGTGCCAGCGGGCCCCTCTACGAGCAGTACTTC